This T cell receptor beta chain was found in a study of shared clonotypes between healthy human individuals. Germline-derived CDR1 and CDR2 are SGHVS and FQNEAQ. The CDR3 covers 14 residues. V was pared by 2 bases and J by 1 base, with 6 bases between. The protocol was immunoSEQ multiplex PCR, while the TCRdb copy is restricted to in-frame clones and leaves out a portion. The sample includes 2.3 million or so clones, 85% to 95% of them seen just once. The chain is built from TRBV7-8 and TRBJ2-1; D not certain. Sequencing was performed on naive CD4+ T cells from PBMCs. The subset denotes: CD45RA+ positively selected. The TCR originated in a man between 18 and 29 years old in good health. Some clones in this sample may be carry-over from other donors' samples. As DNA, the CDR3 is TGTGCCAGCAGCTTACGCTGGTCCTACAATGAGCAGTTCTTC. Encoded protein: CASSLRWSYNEQFF.